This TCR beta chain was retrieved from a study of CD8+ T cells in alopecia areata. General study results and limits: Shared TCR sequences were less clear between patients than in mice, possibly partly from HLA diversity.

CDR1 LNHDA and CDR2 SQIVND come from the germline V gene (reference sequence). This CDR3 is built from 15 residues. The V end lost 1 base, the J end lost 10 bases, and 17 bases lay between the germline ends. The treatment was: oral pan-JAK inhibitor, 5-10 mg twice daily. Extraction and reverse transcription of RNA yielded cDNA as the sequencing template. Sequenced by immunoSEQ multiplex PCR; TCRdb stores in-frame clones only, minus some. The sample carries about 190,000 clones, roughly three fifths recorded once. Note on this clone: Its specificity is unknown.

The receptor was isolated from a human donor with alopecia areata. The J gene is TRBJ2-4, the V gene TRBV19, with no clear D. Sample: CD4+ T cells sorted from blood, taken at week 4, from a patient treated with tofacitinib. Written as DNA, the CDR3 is TGTGCCAGTAGTATAGGACTGGGCCTGGGTGATATTCAGTACTTC. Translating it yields CASSIGLGLGDIQYF.